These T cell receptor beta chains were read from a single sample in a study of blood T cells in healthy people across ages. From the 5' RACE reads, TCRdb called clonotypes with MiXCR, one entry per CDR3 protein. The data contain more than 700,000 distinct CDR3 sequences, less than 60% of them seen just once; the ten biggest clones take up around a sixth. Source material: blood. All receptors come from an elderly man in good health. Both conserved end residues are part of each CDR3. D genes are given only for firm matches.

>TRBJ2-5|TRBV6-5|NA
TGTGCCAGCTCGAGGGTCGGAAAGACCCAGTACTTC
CASSRVGKTQYF
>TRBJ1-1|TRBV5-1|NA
TGCGCCAGCAGCAGGGGAACCATGAACACTGAAGCTTTCTTT
CASSRGTMNTEAFF
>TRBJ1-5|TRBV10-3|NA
TGTGCCATCCGGATAGGGGATAGCAATCAGCCCCAGCATTTT
CAIRIGDSNQPQHF
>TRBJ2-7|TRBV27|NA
TGTGCCAGCAGTTTAAAAGGCTTCTCCTACGAGCAGTACTTC
CASSLKGFSYEQYF
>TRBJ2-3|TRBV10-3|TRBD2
TGTGCCAGCAAGGGACTAGCGGGGGGGCCAACAGATACGCAGTATTTT
CASKGLAGGPTDTQYF
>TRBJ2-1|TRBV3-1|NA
TGTGCCAGCAGCCAAGAAGAGAATGGGCCCATAGGCAATGAGCAGTTCTTC
CASSQEENGPIGNEQFF
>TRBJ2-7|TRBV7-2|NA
TGTGCCAGCAGCGTACCATCCAGTAACGAGCAGTACTTC
CASSVPSSNEQYF
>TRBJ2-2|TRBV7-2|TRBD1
TGTGCCAGCAGCTTCCCCGGACAGGGACCAAAAGGGCTGTTTTTT
CASSFPGQGPKGLFF
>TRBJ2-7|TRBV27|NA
TGTGCCAGCAGTTTTGGGGTTACCTACGAGCAGTACTTC
CASSFGVTYEQYF
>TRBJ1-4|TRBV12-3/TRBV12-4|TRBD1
TGTGCCAGCAGTTTCCAGGGACAGGGGCGGTTGGGTGAAAAACTGTTTTTT
CASSFQGQGRLGEKLFF